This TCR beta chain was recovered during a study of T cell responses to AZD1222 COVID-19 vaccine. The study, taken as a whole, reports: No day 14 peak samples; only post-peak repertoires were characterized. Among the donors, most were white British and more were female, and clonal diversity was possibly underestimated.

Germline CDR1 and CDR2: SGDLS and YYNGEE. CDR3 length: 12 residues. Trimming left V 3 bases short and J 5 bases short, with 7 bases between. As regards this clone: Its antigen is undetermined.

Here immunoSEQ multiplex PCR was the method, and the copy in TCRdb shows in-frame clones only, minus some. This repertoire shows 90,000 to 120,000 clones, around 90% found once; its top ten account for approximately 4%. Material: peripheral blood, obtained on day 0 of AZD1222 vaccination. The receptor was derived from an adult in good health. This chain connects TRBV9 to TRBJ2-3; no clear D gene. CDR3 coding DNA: TGTGCCAGCAGCGCGTGGGGAGATACGCAGTATTTT. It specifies CASSAWGDTQYF.